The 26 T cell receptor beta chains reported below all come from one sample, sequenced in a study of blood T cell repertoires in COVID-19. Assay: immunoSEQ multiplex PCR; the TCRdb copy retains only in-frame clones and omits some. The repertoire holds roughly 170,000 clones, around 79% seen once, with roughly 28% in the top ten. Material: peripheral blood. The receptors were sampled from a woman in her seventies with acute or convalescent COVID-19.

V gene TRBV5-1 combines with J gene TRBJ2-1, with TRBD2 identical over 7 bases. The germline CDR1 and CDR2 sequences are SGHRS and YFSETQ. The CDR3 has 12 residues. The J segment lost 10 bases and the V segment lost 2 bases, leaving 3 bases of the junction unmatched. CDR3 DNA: TGCGCCAGCAGCTTATCCGGGGGGGAGCAGTTCTTC. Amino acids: CASSLSGGEQFF.

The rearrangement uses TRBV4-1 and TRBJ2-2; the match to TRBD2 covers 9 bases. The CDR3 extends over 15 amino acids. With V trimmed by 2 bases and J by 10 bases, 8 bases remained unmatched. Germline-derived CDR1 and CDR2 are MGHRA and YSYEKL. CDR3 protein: CASSQSVSSGTELFF. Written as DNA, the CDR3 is TGCGCCAGCAGCCAATCCGTGTCTAGCGGGACGGAGCTGTTTTTT.

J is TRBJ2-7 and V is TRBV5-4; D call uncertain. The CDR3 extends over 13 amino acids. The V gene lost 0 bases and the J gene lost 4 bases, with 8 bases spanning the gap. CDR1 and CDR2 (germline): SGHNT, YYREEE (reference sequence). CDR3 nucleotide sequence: TGTGCCAGCAGCTTGGGACACCGATACGAGCAGTACTTC. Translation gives CASSLGHRYEQYF.

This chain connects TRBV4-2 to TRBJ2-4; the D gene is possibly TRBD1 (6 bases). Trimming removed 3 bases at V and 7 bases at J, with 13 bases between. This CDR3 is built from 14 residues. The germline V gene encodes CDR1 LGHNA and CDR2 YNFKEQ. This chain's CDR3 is CASSHGGAPNIQYF. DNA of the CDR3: TGTGCCAGCAGCCATGGGGGCGCCCCGAACATTCAGTACTTC.

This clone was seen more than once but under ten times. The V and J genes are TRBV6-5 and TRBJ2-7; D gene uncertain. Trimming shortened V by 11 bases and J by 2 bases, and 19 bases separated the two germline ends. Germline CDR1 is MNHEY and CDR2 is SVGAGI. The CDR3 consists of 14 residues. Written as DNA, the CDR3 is TGTGCCCGCGACCCGTGCGGTTCCCCCTACGAGCAGTACTTC. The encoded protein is CARDPCGSPYEQYF.

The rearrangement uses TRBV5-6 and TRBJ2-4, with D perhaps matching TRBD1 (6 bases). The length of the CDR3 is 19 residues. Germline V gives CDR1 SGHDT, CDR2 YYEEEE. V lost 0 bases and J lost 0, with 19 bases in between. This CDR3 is CASSLAEEVGAGAKNIQYF. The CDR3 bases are TGTGCCAGCAGCTTGGCTGAGGAGGTGGGGGCGGGAGCCAAAAACATTCAGTACTTC.

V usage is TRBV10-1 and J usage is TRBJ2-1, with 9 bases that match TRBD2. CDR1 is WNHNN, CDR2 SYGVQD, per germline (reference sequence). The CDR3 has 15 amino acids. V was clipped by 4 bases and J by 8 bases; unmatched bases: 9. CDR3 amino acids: CASSVGLSGSDEQFF. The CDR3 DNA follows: TGCGCCAGCAGTGTCGGGCTTAGCGGGAGCGATGAGCAGTTCTTC.

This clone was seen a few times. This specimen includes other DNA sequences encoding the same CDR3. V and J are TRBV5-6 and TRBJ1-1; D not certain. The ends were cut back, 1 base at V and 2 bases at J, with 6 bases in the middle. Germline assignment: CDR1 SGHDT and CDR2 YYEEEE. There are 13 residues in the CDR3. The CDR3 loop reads CASSLTVNTEAFF. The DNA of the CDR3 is TGTGCCAGCAGCTTGACGGTTAACACTGAAGCTTTCTTT. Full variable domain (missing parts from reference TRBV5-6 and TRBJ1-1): DAGVTQSPTHLIKTRGQQVTLRCSPKSGHDTVSWYQQALGQGPQFIFQYYEEEERQRGNFPDRFSGHQFPNYSSELNVNALLLGDSALYLCASSLTVNTEAFFGQGTRLTVV.

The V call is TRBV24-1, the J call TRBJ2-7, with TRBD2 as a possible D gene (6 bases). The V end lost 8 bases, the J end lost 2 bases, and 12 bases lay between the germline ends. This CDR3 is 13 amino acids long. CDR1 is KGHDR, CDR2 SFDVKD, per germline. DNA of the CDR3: TGTGCCACCATGAGTAGCGGAACCTACGAGCAGTACTTC. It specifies CATMSSGTYEQYF.

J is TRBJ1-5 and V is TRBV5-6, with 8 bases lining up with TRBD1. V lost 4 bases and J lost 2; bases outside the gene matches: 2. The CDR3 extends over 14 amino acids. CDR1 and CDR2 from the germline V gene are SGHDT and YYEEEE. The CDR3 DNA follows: TGTGCCAGCAGCCGGGGACAGGGCAATCAGCCCCAGCATTTT. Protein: CASSRGQGNQPQHF.

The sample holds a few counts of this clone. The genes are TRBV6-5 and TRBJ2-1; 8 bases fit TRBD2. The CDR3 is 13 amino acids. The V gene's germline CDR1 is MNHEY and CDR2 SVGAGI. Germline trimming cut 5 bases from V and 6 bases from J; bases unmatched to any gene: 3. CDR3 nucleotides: TGTGCCAGCAGTAGCGGGAGATTCAATGAGCAGTTCTTC. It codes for CASSSGRFNEQFF.

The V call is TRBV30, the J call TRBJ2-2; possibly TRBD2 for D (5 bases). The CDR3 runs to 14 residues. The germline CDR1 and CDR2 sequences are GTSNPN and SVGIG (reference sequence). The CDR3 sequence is CAAQTINGVGELFF. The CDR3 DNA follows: TGTGCTGCCCAGACTATTAACGGCGTCGGGGAGCTGTTTTTT.

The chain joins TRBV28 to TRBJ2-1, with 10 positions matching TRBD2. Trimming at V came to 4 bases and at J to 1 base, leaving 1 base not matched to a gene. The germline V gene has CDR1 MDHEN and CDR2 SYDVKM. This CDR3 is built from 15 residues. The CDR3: CASSSSGSSYNEQFF. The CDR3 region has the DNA TGTGCCAGCAGTTCTAGCGGGAGTTCCTACAATGAGCAGTTCTTC.

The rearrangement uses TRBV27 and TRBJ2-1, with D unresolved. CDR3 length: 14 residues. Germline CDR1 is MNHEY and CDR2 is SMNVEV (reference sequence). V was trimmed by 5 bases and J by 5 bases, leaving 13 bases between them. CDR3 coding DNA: TGTGCCAGCAGTCCTCAGAACAGAAACAATGAGCAGTTCTTC. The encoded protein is CASSPQNRNNEQFF.

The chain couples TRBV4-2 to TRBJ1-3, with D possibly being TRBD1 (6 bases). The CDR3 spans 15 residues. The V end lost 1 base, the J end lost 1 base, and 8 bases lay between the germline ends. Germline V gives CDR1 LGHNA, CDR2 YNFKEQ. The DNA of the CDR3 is TGTGCCAGCAGCCAAGTTCAGGGGTCTGGAAACACCATATATTTT. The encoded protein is CASSQVQGSGNTIYF.

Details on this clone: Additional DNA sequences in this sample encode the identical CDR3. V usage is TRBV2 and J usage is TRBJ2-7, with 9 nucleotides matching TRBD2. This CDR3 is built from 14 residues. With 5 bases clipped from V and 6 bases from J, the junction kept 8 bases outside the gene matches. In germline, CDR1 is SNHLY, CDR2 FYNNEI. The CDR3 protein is CASSYSGRSGEQYF. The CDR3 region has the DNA TGTGCCAGCAGTTATAGCGGGAGATCGGGCGAGCAGTACTTC.

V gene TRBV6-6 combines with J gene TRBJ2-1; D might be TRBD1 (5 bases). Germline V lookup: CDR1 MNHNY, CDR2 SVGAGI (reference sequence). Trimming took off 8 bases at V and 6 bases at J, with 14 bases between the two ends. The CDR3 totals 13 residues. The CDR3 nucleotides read TGTGCCAGCGCGGCAGGGCAGGGCAATGAGCAGTTCTTC. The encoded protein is CASAAGQGNEQFF.

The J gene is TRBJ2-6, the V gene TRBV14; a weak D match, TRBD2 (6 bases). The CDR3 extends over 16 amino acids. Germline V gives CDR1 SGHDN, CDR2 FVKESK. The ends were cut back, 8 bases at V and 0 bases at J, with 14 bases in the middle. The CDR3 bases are TGTGCCAGCCGGGAGTCAGGGCCCTCTGGGGCCAACGTCCTGACTTTC. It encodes CASRESGPSGANVLTF.

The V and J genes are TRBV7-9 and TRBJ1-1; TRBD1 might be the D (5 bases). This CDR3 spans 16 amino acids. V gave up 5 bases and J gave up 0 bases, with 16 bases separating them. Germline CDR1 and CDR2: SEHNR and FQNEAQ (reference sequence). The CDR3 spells CASSLPRVGMNTEAFF. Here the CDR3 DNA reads TGTGCCAGCAGCCTCCCCAGGGTGGGCATGAACACTGAAGCTTTCTTT.

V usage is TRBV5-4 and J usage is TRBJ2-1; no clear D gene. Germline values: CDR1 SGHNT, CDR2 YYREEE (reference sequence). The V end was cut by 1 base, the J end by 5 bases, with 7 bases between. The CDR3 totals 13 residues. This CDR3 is CASSLNLDNEQFF. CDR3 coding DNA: TGTGCCAGCAGCTTGAACCTAGACAATGAGCAGTTCTTC.

DNA for the CDR3: TGTGCCAGCAGCGTTTCACGCCAACTTCGGGATTTCGTGGGGGGTAGCAATCAGCCCCAGCATTTT. It encodes CASSVSRQLRDFVGGSNQPQHF. The chain recombines TRBV9 with TRBJ1-5, with D possibly matching TRBD1 (5 bases). The CDR3 runs to 22 residues. CDR1 is SGDLS and CDR2 is YYNGEE in the germline V gene. V lost 2 bases and J 0 bases, leaving 30 bases between the germline ends.

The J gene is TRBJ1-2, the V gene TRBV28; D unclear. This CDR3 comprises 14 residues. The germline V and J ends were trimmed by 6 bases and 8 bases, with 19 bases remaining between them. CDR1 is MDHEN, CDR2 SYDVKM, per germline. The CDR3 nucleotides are TGTGCCAGCAGCCCACCAGCTACCCTGCGGGGCTACACCTTC. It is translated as CASSPPATLRGYTF.

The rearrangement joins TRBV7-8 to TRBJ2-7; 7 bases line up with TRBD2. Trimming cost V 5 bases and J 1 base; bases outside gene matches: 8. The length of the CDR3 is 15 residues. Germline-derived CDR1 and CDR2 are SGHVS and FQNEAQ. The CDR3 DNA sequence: TGTGCCAGCAGCCCCCGACTAGCCCCTTCCTACGAGCAGTACTTC. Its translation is CASSPRLAPSYEQYF.

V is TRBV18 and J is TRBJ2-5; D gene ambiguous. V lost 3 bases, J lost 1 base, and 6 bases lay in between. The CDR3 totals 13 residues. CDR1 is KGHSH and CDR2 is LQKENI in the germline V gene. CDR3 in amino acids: CASSPSGQETQYF. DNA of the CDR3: TGTGCCAGCTCACCGAGTGGCCAAGAGACCCAGTACTTC.

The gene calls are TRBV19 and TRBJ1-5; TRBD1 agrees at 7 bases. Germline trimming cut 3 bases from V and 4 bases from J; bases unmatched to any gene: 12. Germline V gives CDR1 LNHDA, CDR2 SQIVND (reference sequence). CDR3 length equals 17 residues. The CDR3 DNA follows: TGTGCCAGTAGTATCCGGGTTGGGGGGACAGCTAATCAGCCCCAGCATTTT. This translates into CASSIRVGGTANQPQHF.

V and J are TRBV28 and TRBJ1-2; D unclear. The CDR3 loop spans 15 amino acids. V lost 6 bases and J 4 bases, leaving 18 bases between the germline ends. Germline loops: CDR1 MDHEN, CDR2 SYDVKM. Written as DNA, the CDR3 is TGTGCCAGCAGCCTGACTCTGGAGGGCAGCTATGGCTACACCTTC. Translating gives CASSLTLEGSYGYTF.